Below, 18 T cell receptor beta chains from the same sample are listed, as sequenced in a study of shared clonotypes between healthy human individuals. CD8 cells regarded as naive lacked CD45RO, were positively chosen for CCR7, and omitted terminally differentiated effector memory CD45RA+ cells. TCRdb's copy holds only in-frame clones and misses some; the assay was immunoSEQ multiplex PCR. The sample lists approximately 1.9 million clones, around 93% occurring once. The material sequenced was naive CD8+ T cells from PBMCs. All receptors derive from a man in his late teens or twenties in good health. Some clones in this sample may be carry-over from other donors' samples.

The chain couples TRBV5-1 to TRBJ2-2, with TRBD2 identical over 7 bases. This CDR3 region has 15 residues. Germline assignment: CDR1 SGHRS and CDR2 YFSETQ. V was pared by 4 bases and J by 4 bases, with 7 bases of the junction left unmatched. In DNA form, the CDR3 reads TGCGCCAGCAGCCGTCTAGCGGAGCTCACCGGGGAGCTGTTTTTT. Its translation: CASSRLAELTGELFF.

The chain uses TRBV27 and TRBJ1-1, with 7 positions matching TRBD1. The CDR3 contains 16 residues. Germline V gene data show CDR1 as MNHEY and CDR2 as SMNVEV (reference sequence). Trimming removed 1 base from V and 5 bases from J; junction bases left unmatched: 10. CDR3 region: CASSLWGPRGGTEAFF. For the CDR3, the DNA is TGTGCCAGCAGTTTATGGGGACCCAGGGGGGGAACTGAAGCTTTCTTT.

The DNA for the CDR3 is TGTGCCAGCAGAGACGAGGACAGGGGGCTGGAGACCCAGTACTTC. This sequence encodes CASRDEDRGLETQYF. V is TRBV6-6 and J is TRBJ2-5; the match to TRBD1 covers 11 bases. Losses at the gene ends were 6 bases for V and 5 bases for J; bases not matched to a gene: 8. The CDR3 loop spans 15 amino acids. CDR1 and CDR2 (germline): MNHNY, SVGAGI (reference sequence).

The chain links TRBV7-3 to TRBJ2-7; either TRBD1 or TRBD2 may fit D (5 bases each). This CDR3 has 13 residues. Looked up from germline, CDR1 is SGHTA and CDR2 is FQGTGA. V was shortened by 8 bases and J by 6 bases, with 17 bases between the two germline ends. The DNA for the CDR3 is TGTGCCAGCGGGCTTGCCGAGGGGCTCGAGCAGTACTTC. Its protein product is CASGLAEGLEQYF.

The rearrangement links TRBV7-3 to TRBJ2-5, with 7 bases identical to TRBD2. CDR3 size: 16 residues. Germline V CDR1 and CDR2: SGHTA, FQGTGA. V was pared by 3 bases and J by 5 bases, with 12 bases of the junction left unmatched. CDR3 protein: CASSFLRRERRETQYF. The CDR3 DNA follows: TGTGCCAGCAGCTTTTTGCGGCGGGAGAGGCGGGAGACCCAGTACTTC.

On this clone itself: The sample has other DNA sequences that encode this CDR3 too. The chain uses TRBV9 and TRBJ2-7; the D gene is possibly TRBD2 (5 bases). Germline CDR1 is SGDLS and CDR2 is YYNGEE. V shed 0 bases and J shed 7 bases, with 14 bases lying between them. The CDR3 sequence is 14 residues long. For the CDR3, the DNA is TGTGCCAGCAGCGTAGCGGGAACATCGGGAGAGCAGTACTTC. Residues: CASSVAGTSGEQYF.

J is TRBJ1-1 and V is TRBV7-9; D uncertain. The CDR3 has 15 residues. CDR1 is SEHNR, CDR2 FQNEAQ, per germline (reference sequence). The ends were cut back, 5 bases at V and 8 bases at J, with 21 bases in the middle. The CDR3 DNA is TGTGCCAGCAGCCCCCAGGCTACTCTCCCGACAGAAGCTTTCTTT. Amino acid sequence: CASSPQATLPTEAFF.

The chain employs TRBV27 and TRBJ2-1, with D perhaps matching TRBD2 (5 bases). This CDR3 spans 18 amino acids. Trimming left V 1 base short and J 4 bases short, with 20 bases between. Germline V lookup: CDR1 MNHEY, CDR2 SMNVEV (reference sequence). The CDR3 protein is CASSLFGALREGYNEQFF. The CDR3 region has the DNA TGTGCCAGCAGTTTATTCGGCGCCCTACGGGAAGGGTACAATGAGCAGTTCTTC.

The chain employs TRBV30 and TRBJ1-4; D may be TRBD1 (5 bases). There are 15 residues in the CDR3. Trimming stripped 3 bases from V and 4 bases from J, with 15 bases between. The germline V gene has CDR1 GTSNPN and CDR2 SVGIG (reference sequence). The CDR3 sequence: CAWRTRGRINEKLFF. DNA of the CDR3: TGTGCCTGGAGGACAAGGGGACGGATTAATGAAAAACTGTTTTTT.

V is TRBV10-3 and J is TRBJ2-7; D may be TRBD1 (6 bases). V was trimmed by 8 bases and J by 2 bases, leaving 22 bases between them. The CDR3 is 16 amino acids. Germline assignment: CDR1 ENHRY and CDR2 SYGVKD. This chain's CDR3 is CAISSVKGVRPYEQYF. In DNA form, the CDR3 reads TGTGCCATCTCTTCCGTGAAGGGGGTCCGACCCTACGAGCAGTACTTC.

V and J are TRBV7-9 and TRBJ2-2, with unresolved D. The germline V gene has CDR1 SEHNR and CDR2 FQNEAQ (reference sequence). The length of the CDR3 is 13 residues. The V end was cut by 7 bases, the J end by 8 bases, with 14 bases between. CDR3 protein: CASTKTPTGELFF. CDR3 nucleotide sequence: TGTGCCAGCACTAAGACCCCAACAGGGGAGCTGTTTTTT. The whole variable domain, filled in from reference TRBV7-9 and TRBJ2-2, reads DTGVSQNPRHKITKRGQNVTFRCDPISEHNRLYWYRQTLGQGPEFLTYFQNEAQLEKSRLLSDRFSAERPKGSFSTLEIQRTEQGDSAMYLCASTKTPTGELFFGEGSRLTVL.

Concerning this clone itself: At the DNA level, this CDR3 is encoded by other sequences in the same sample as well. This rearrangement joins TRBV7-8 to TRBJ1-1; D not certain. The CDR3 consists of 14 residues. V shed 1 base and J shed 5 bases, with 11 bases lying between them. In germline, CDR1 is SGHVS, CDR2 FQNEAQ. The CDR3 bases are TGTGCCAGCAGCTTAGGTGGTTCGGGTACTGAAGCTTTCTTT. This gives the protein CASSLGGSGTEAFF.

Of note for this clone: At the DNA level, this CDR3 is encoded by other sequences in the same sample as well. The chain uses TRBV6-5 and TRBJ2-7; tentative D call: TRBD2 (5 bases). Per germline, CDR1 MNHEY and CDR2 SVGAGI. The CDR3 length is 12 residues. Trimming removed 0 bases from V and 7 bases from J, with 7 bases in between. CDR3 in amino acids: CASSYSGREQYF. CDR3 DNA sequence: TGTGCCAGCAGTTACTCGGGGAGAGAGCAGTACTTC.

CDR3 sequence (DNA): TGTGCCAGCAGCTTAGACGGCCTCCAAGAGACCCAGTACTTC. As protein: CASSLDGLQETQYF. The rearrangement uses TRBV7-9 and TRBJ2-5; D unresolved. The V gene lost 1 base and the J gene lost 1 base, with 7 bases spanning the gap. The CDR3 is made up of 14 amino acids. CDR1 is SEHNR, CDR2 FQNEAQ, per germline (reference sequence).

The CDR3 nucleotides read TGTGCCTGGAGTCGGACAGCTAACACAGATACGCAGTATTTT. It specifies CAWSRTANTDTQYF. V usage is TRBV30 and J usage is TRBJ2-3; D is possibly TRBD1 (6 bases). V lost 2 bases to trimming and J lost 2 bases, with 11 bases between them. This CDR3 region has 14 residues. Per the germline V gene, CDR1 is GTSNPN and CDR2 is SVGIG (reference sequence).

The chain is built from TRBV27 and TRBJ2-7, with 8 bases that match TRBD2. The V gene end was trimmed by 6 bases and the J gene end by 1 base; junction bases not matched to a gene: 5. CDR1 MNHEY and CDR2 SMNVEV come from the germline V gene (reference sequence). This CDR3 has 14 amino acids. The chain's CDR3 is CASRGGGRSYEQYF. The CDR3 region has the DNA TGTGCCAGCAGGGGCGGGGGGAGGTCCTACGAGCAGTACTTC.

This clone was counted ten times or more. Additional DNA sequences in this sample encode the identical CDR3. V is TRBV7-6 and J is TRBJ2-7; 7 positions match TRBD1. J was trimmed by 4 bases and V by 1 base; bases with no gene match: 4. Germline CDR1 is SGHVS and CDR2 is FNYEAQ. There are 14 residues in the CDR3. The CDR3 sequence is CASSLGTGVYEQYF. The CDR3 DNA sequence: TGTGCCAGCAGCTTAGGGACAGGAGTGTACGAGCAGTACTTC.

The genes are TRBV7-9 and TRBJ1-2; D is uncertain. This CDR3 contains 13 residues. The V gene's germline CDR1 is SEHNR and CDR2 FQNEAQ (reference sequence). V lost 5 bases and J 11 bases, leaving 18 bases between the germline ends. In DNA form, the CDR3 reads TGTGCCAGCAGCCTTTTGACCGACCTTCAGTACACCTTC. Protein product: CASSLLTDLQYTF.